Sequencing of this T cell receptor (beta chain) was carried out in a study of cytomegalovirus exposure and HLA in healthy donors (TCRdb year 2017). A note on the overall study: In an earlier analysis of about 560 of the donors, roughly 300 Gb of sequence data and 120 million or so unique TCR beta sequences from about 190 million T cells were reported. About 280 gigabases of sequencing data and approximately 92 million unique TCR sequences made up an early release that covered 640 HLA-typed donors. The genetic ancestry cluster associated with self-reported Caucasian donors included around 76% of the 300 to 400 genotyped donors. The study aimed to test whether signatures of past pathogen exposure could be identified by cataloging public T cell receptors. The study used immunosequencing to profile the T cell repertoires of 666 subjects and linked those repertoires to cytomegalovirus serostatus. Along with the roughly 670-subject first cohort, a separate validation cohort of approximately 110 different subjects was used. High-throughput TCR immunosequencing, statistical association of individual TCRs with disease status, and machine learning were combined to predict cytomegalovirus infection status. A later analysis re-analyzed previously published TCR beta repertoires from 600 to 850 donors and added high-resolution HLA genotyping to study TCR occurrence patterns. The later analysis used no new phenotypic data to find candidate immune exposures, relying instead on TCR beta sequences and their occurrence across donors. An earlier analysis of around 640 of the donors used high-throughput TCR beta sequencing to judge whether each TCR beta V gene segment behaved as functional or pseudogenic. Donor age, sex, ethnicity and CMV serostatus were compiled together with the repertoire data. Genome-wide SNP genotypes for about 60% of the roughly 670 donors were used in a later genetic analysis, which treated that subset as a discovery cohort. All discovery cohort repertoires had been generated using a single sequencing platform. Class I and class II HLA loci were covered by the typing at four-digit resolution. The number of donors typed differed by locus, with roughly 629-640 for A, B, C, DRB1 and DQB1, around 560 for DQA1, under 610 for DPA1, and roughly 450 for DPB1. Four to six DR-DQ haplotypes were handled as single units for association and clustering, since linkage in the cohort was strong. On average, roughly 200,000 unique TCR beta nucleotide sequences were sequenced per donor among about 400 genotyped donors of the cohort, with about 17% of those sequences being non-productive.

Library creation used the immunoSEQ multiplex PCR assay. For the multiplex PCR, a mixture combining 60 forward primers for TCR Vbeta segments and 13 reverse primers for TCR Jbeta segments was used. Amplification of the CDR3 region of rearranged TCR beta genes was performed with a multiplex PCR assay on genomic DNA. On the Illumina HiSeq System, the amplified TCR beta libraries were sequenced as 87-base-pair reads. In the authors' own workflow: A later analysis counted around 72 million unique TCR beta chains across the 550 to 750 repertoires, and roughly 11 million of these chains were shared by at least two donors. Raw reads were error-corrected and collapsed into unique sequences with a nearest-neighbor algorithm that merged closely related sequences to remove PCR and sequencing errors. To assign V, D and J gene segments, CDR3 sequences were aligned to IMGT reference sequences. Each retained sequence needed at least a six-nucleotide match to both a V gene segment and a J gene segment. Rearrangements were classified as productive when the CDR3 lacked stop codons and remained in frame with V and J, and all other rearrangements were classified as non-productive. Following IMGT convention, CDR3 was defined as the stretch from the second conserved V-encoded cysteine up to the conserved J-encoded phenylalanine. In an earlier analysis of approximately 590 of the donors, sequences lacking an unambiguous match to a single V gene segment were excluded. In an earlier analysis of a few hundred of the donors, V segments were called functional above 56.7% productive rearrangements and were called segregating when the between-donor standard deviation exceeded 5%. A statistical classification framework was built to diagnose cytomegalovirus status from the catalog of TCR beta chain sequences. In a later analysis, V and J genes were assigned by comparing TCR nucleotide sequences against IMGT/GENE-DB human TR gene sequences. In a later analysis, CDR3 sequences and most-parsimonious VDJ recombination scenarios were assigned using the TCRdist pipeline. In a later analysis, each TCR beta chain was defined by its CDR3 amino acid sequence together with its V-gene family, and reads without a unique V-gene family were excluded. As a way to deal with suspected cross-contamination and a sequencing artifact, a later analysis dropped more than 500 nucleotide sequences that were highly shared and had low generation probability. In a later analysis, a clonal expansion index was calculated for each public chain from normalized within-repertoire ranks of inferred template counts. A later analysis computed generation probabilities with a VDJ recombination model fitted to out-of-frame rearrangements, and checked the results against IGoR. Hypergeometric tests were used in a later analysis to score TCR-TCR, TCR-HLA and TCR-CMV co-occurrence, with a repertoire-size bias correction applied to the TCR pairs. To estimate false discovery rates, a later analysis permuted the HLA or CMV assignments 20 times. In a later analysis, co-occurring TCRs were grouped using DBSCAN, and TCRdist sequence similarity was added for clustering within HLA-allele-positive subsets. For co-occurrence clustering, repertoires with fewer than 30,000 or more than 120,000 public chains were excluded, along with several repertoires with anomalous nucleotide sharing. TCRdb limited this immuneACCESS table to in-frame rearrangements with V and J called. A share of clones is missing; checked studies link under half to unresolved V genes, and the rest is unexplained. The V and J calls and clone size were taken over from that table, and D and trimming were inferred from the DNA. This sample is represented by 150,000 to 200,000 clones; 77% of them were singletons. The ten largest clones add up to 1.5% to 2% of the sample.

In total, approximately 610 healthy bone marrow donors made up the cohort. At the time of sampling, every cohort member was nominally healthy, though immune exposures that went unrecorded were likely present. The donor tested CMV seronegative and was one of the 352 seronegative cohort members. Each donor provided a peripheral blood sample, and peripheral blood mononuclear cells were used for TCR beta sequencing. The Qiagen DNeasy Blood Extraction Kit was used to extract genomic DNA from the blood cell samples. What the study reported, not specific to this receptor: The only immune exposure information available for the cohort was CMV serostatus. Because some donors lacked HLA typing at each locus, the association tests relied only on the typed subset. According to the authors, the approach could potentially be generalized to other disease states and immunological phenotypes. Some IMGT-functional V segments, including TRBV6-2 and TRBV6-3, could not be distinguished by the 87-base-pair reads and were therefore excluded. A further reported finding was that TCR beta sequences accurately predicted the HLA-A and HLA-B alleles for most subjects in the first cohort. A group of highly shared sequence variants was considered likely to be a technical artifact of the sequencing pipeline. Correlated functional status among segregating V segments might be attributable to linkage disequilibrium, but an unknown experimental factor could not be ruled out. When HLA alleles, especially DR and DQ, strongly co-occurred, TCR associations were difficult to assign to individual alleles. Cytomegalovirus status was reported to be diagnosed by the classifier with high specificity and sensitivity in both the original and validation cohorts. In a later analysis, most CMV-associated TCR beta chains were found to appear HLA-restricted, with HLA associations seemingly driven largely by CMV exposure. According to a later analysis, TCR association rates differed among HLA loci, with DRB1 alleles showing the most associated TCRs and HLA-C alleles showing the fewest. Broadly in line with IMGT annotations, most TCR beta V segments showed up in productive rearrangements about 87% or about 30% of the time in an earlier analysis of 450 to 750 of the donors. In a later analysis, HLA-associated TCR beta chains showed more clonal expansion and lower generation probabilities than non-associated chains that were equally common. A later genetic analysis reported fewer N-insertions in productive TCRs among donors in an Asian-associated ancestry cluster than the roughly 650-donor mean. Three of the identified cytomegalovirus-associated TCR beta chains were confirmed in vitro to be specific for cytomegalovirus antigens. Across donors, most TCR sequences were observed very rarely, whereas some public TCRs were present in many individuals. Specific HLA alleles were associated with 15,000 to 20,000 TCR beta sequences at a false discovery rate of 0.05 in a later analysis. A later analysis reported that several top co-occurrence clusters appeared linked to parvovirus B19, influenza, CMV and Epstein-Barr virus. Because counts were too low, approximately 18 rarely observed V segments, including chromosome 9 orphons, were excluded from the earlier analysis of about 500 of the donors. Only TCR beta chains were sequenced in this cohort, and the absence of alpha or paired-chain data limited detectable features. The presence/absence analyses assumed that sequencing depth was roughly uniform across donors, and that assumption may not be true. In the study, around 160 TCR beta chains were listed as associated with cytomegalovirus. V-gene and J-gene trimming of TCR beta chains was associated with a missense DCLRE1C variant in a later genetic analysis, and the association was replicated in an independent cohort.

As concerns this clone: What this receptor recognizes is not known. Nothing much larger sits one base from this clone, and base qualities are not available.

CDR1 and CDR2 are drawn from the germline V gene: SGHTA, FQGNSA. The CDR3 starts with the cysteine, ends with the phenylalanine, and has 13 residues. Kept here is only the CDR3 DNA, which spans 39 bases and is read in frame from base 1. V was cut back by 3 bases and J by 8 bases, leaving a gap of 13 bases between them. The source is a woman younger than 45 in good health and CMV-seronegative. Here the chain combines TRBV7-2 and TRBJ1-1; the D gene is not confidently resolved. Sequencing was done on a sample of PBMCs. In nucleotides, the sequence is TGTGCCAGCAGCTTGAGGAGGGATAAGGAAGCTTTCTTT. This gives the protein CASSLRRDKEAFF.